The sequence of this T cell receptor beta chain was determined in a study of T cell repertoires in cytomegalovirus infection. Study-level background: Matching HLA type, along with CMV infection, was indicated by public TCR beta signatures.

Study-level findings and limits: Ex vivo, HLA-C-restricted CMV-specific TCR beta clonotypes prevailed over the rest of the response. Cumulative frequency (of public TCR beta family members) identified carriers of CMV plus the relevant HLA.

Trimming took off 3 bases at V and 4 bases at J, with 7 bases between the two ends. The length of the CDR3 is 12 residues. CDR1 MNHNS and CDR2 SASEGT come from the germline V gene. Note on this clonotype: Its antigen is still unknown.

TCRdb redid the calling of the reads with MiXCR, one entry per CDR3 protein. Of 110,000 to 150,000 distinct CDR3 sequences in the sample, about 32% were seen once. This TCR was sampled from a human donor in good health (CMV status not recorded). Some clones in this sample may be carry-over from other donors' samples. This chain uses TRBV6-1 with TRBJ2-7; unclear D gene. The sequencing here drew on CD8+ T cells from cultured PBMCs, taken from culture after CMV antigen stimulation. CDR3: CASSDLSYEQYF. The CDR3 coding sequence is TGTGCCAGCAGTGACTTGTCTTACGAGCAGTACTTC.